This entry features one TCR beta chain sequence. This clonotype was counted between two and nine times. Its antigen is unknown. No qualities accompany the bases; no much larger clone lies one base away. Libraries were made using RT-PCR. These reads were obtained on an Illumina HiSeq 2500. In-frame beta chains were kept once TCRdb had trimmed the public reads at Q25 with fastp and called clones with MiXCR. CDR3 protein duplicates are merged, each entry listing the most common genes and DNA. Across this sample there are about 540,000 distinct CDR3 sequences, with approximately 24% seen only once. The ten biggest clones cover 2.5% to 3% of the sample. Spanning cysteine to phenylalanine, the CDR3 consists of 13 amino acids. Just the 39-base CDR3 DNA is kept, in frame starting at base 1. The germline V gene specifies MDHEN as CDR1 and SYDVKM as CDR2. V sheds 6 bases and J sheds 4 bases, leaving 13 bases between their ends.

This sample was taken from a study of response to subunit inactivated influenza vaccine listed by TCRdb under 2018. In the study overall: To follow how T cells responded to a trivalent subunit inactivated influenza vaccine, the researchers relied on deep quantitative profiling of the T cell receptor repertoire.

Overall study outcomes, separate from this receptor: The authors proposed that each seasonal influenza vaccination may bring in only a limited number of new T cells.

These data were likewise used in another study, on T cells expressing NK-cell markers. The second study also describes: The TCR beta cDNA libraries were made using 5'RACE template switching, a step that added both a universal primer site and unique molecular identifiers. TCR beta-chain repertoires were profiled in sorted CD3+CD56+NKG2C+, CD3+CD56+NKG2C- and CD3+CD56-NKG2C+ T-cell subsets from fewer than 10 donors. Most of the eight sequenced donors were HCMV-seropositive and one was HCMV-seronegative. To restrict sorting to alphabetaTCR-expressing T cells, an anti-gammadeltaTCR antibody was added in several experiments. For about 6 donors, the dominant CD3+CD56+NKG2C+ clonotypes were among the top 10 CD8+ clonotypes and accounted for roughly 1.0-7.5% of CD8+ T cells. Those dominant clonotypes were again the most abundant among CD3+CD56-NKG2C+ cells in a handful of donors, at about 25-65%. Whether the expanded NKG2C-expressing T cell clones were specific for HCMV antigens remained unclear. The study sequenced eight donors, all healthy volunteers chosen at random: three men and five women. To determine HCMV serostatus, a commercial ELISA kit was used to detect HCMV-specific IgG in serum. Peripheral blood mononuclear cells were isolated from blood by Ficoll density gradient centrifugation. Magnetic immunoseparation with Miltenyi isolation kits was used to isolate CD4+ and CD8+ T cells from PBMC. Synthesis of cDNA was primed from the TCR beta constant segment and was followed by two consecutive PCR amplification steps. Libraries were sequenced as 2 x 150 bp reads on Illumina HiSeq 2000/2500, MiSeq or NextSeq. Reads were demultiplexed and grouped by UMI with MIGEC, and clonotypes were assembled and quantified with MiTCR. To remove erroneous sequences, TCR cDNA sequences were retained only when supported by two or more reads. The tcR package was used for downstream repertoire analysis, and clonotypes were matched between fractions using CDR3 nucleotide sequence together with V segment. VDJmatch was used to annotate antigen specificity against VDJdb, with one amino acid substitution in CDR3 allowed.

In this chain, TRBV28 is recombined with TRBJ2-7, with the D gene not confidently named. The source of this sequence is a man aged 45-65 years who received an inactivated influenza vaccine. Donor details come from another sample of the same person, matched by shared clones. This material consisted of CD4+ T cells sorted from PBMCs, taken about 12 days after vaccination. The CDR3 amino acid sequence is: CASRHSTAYEQYF. The sequenced DNA is TGTGCCAGCAGACATTCAACAGCTTACGAGCAGTACTTC.